This record looks at one T cell receptor beta chain sequence and its context. Its antigen is still unknown. The sample belongs to a study of cytomegalovirus exposure and HLA in healthy donors (dated by TCRdb to about 2017). At the level of the whole study: In an earlier analysis of around 540 of the donors, approximately 260 Gb of sequence data and just under 120 million unique TCR beta sequences from 180 million or so T cells were reported. An early release that covered roughly 600 HLA-typed donors contained approximately 300 gigabases of sequencing data and around 80 million unique TCR sequences. Among the roughly 400 genotyped donors, around 81% belonged to the genetic ancestry cluster associated with self-reported Caucasian donors. The study aimed to test whether cataloging public T cell receptors could reveal signatures of past pathogen exposure. The study used immunosequencing to profile the T cell repertoires of approximately 630 subjects and linked those repertoires to cytomegalovirus serostatus. Along with the roughly 670-subject first cohort, a separate validation cohort of over a hundred different subjects was used. To predict cytomegalovirus infection status, the study brought together high-throughput TCR immunosequencing, statistical association of individual TCRs with disease status, and machine learning. To study patterns of TCR occurrence, a later analysis re-analyzed previously published TCR beta repertoires from just over 650 donors and added high-resolution HLA genotyping. Rather than drawing on any new phenotypic data, the later analysis identified candidate immune exposures from TCR beta sequences and the way those sequences occurred across donors. To decide whether each TCR beta V gene segment behaved as functional or pseudogenic, an earlier analysis of nearly 600 of the donors relied on high-throughput TCR beta sequencing. Donor age, sex, ethnicity and CMV serostatus were collected together with the repertoire data. A later genetic analysis took genome-wide SNP genotypes for about 65% of the 666 donors and used that subset as a discovery cohort. All discovery cohort repertoires had been generated using a single sequencing platform. HLA typing included class I and class II loci at four-digit resolution. Typing coverage differed by locus: A, B, C, DRB1 and DQB1 were typed in roughly 620-640 donors, DQA1 in 500 to 550, DPA1 in nearly 610, and DPB1 in 450 to 480. Because of strong linkage in the cohort, roughly five DR-DQ haplotypes were treated as single units for association and clustering. Among some 410 genotyped donors of the cohort, an average of roughly 230,000 unique TCR beta nucleotide sequences was sequenced per donor, of which approximately 18% were non-productive.

From a lookup of the germline V gene (reference sequence), CDR1 and CDR2 are GTSNPN and SVGIG. The CDR3 measures 12 amino acids from cysteine to phenylalanine. The kept DNA is CDR3 alone, 36 bases in frame from the first base. V and J are truncated by 4 bases and 8 bases respectively, leaving an intervening sequence of 13 bases. Paper-wide results and their limitations: In a later analysis, more than 15,000 TCR beta sequences were associated with specific HLA alleles at a false discovery rate of 0.05. Because counts were too low, some 17 rarely observed V segments, including chromosome 9 orphons, were excluded from the earlier analysis of 587 of the donors. This cohort had only TCR beta chains sequenced, and the lack of alpha or paired-chain data limited which features could be detected. Most TCR sequences were seen in very few donors, while some public TCRs were found in many individuals. An association between a missense DCLRE1C variant and V-gene and J-gene trimming of TCR beta chains was found in a later genetic analysis and replicated in an independent cohort. Presence/absence analyses assumed roughly uniform sequencing depth across donors, an assumption that may not hold. A total of 150 to 200 TCR beta chains were listed by the study as associated with cytomegalovirus. A cluster of highly shared sequence variants was judged likely to represent a technical artifact of the sequencing pipeline. A further reported finding was that TCR beta sequences accurately predicted the HLA-A and HLA-B alleles for most subjects in the first cohort. Linkage disequilibrium might explain the correlated functional status among segregating V segments, but an unknown experimental factor could not be excluded. In a later analysis, TCR association rates were found to vary across HLA loci, with the most associated TCRs seen for DRB1 alleles and the fewest for HLA-C alleles. Strong co-occurrence of HLA alleles, especially DR and DQ, made assigning TCR associations to individual alleles difficult. In a later analysis, several top co-occurrence clusters were reported to appear linked to parvovirus B19, influenza, CMV and Epstein-Barr virus. According to a later genetic analysis, donors in an Asian-associated ancestry cluster had fewer N-insertions in productive TCRs than the roughly 700-donor mean. In vitro tests confirmed that a few of the cytomegalovirus-associated TCR beta chains recognize cytomegalovirus antigens. The only immune exposure information available for the cohort was CMV serostatus. In a later analysis, HLA-associated TCR beta chains showed more clonal expansion and lower generation probabilities than non-associated chains that were equally common. In an earlier analysis of over 550 of the donors, most TCR beta V segments were observed in productive rearrangements about 87% or about 30% of the time, broadly matching IMGT annotations. According to the authors, the approach could potentially be generalized to other disease states and immunological phenotypes. Some IMGT-functional V segments, including TRBV6-2 and TRBV6-3, could not be told apart with the 87-base-pair reads, so those segments were excluded. Because HLA typing was missing for some donors at each locus, association tests included only the typed subset. A later analysis found that most CMV-associated TCR beta chains appeared HLA-restricted, with HLA associations seemingly driven largely by CMV exposure. The classifier was reported to diagnose cytomegalovirus status with high specificity and sensitivity in both the original and validation cohorts.

The library came from the immunoSEQ multiplex PCR assay. For the multiplex PCR, a mixture combining 60 forward primers for TCR Vbeta segments and 13 reverse primers for TCR Jbeta segments was used. Amplification of the CDR3 region of rearranged TCR beta genes was performed with a multiplex PCR assay on genomic DNA. On the Illumina HiSeq System, the amplified TCR beta libraries were sequenced as 87-base-pair reads. Concerning the study's data processing: A later analysis tallied 70 million to 100 million unique TCR beta chains across the 660 or so repertoires, and around 9.9 million of those chains were shared by two or more donors. To remove PCR and sequencing errors, raw reads were error-corrected and collapsed into unique sequences using a nearest-neighbor algorithm that merged closely related sequences. Alignment of CDR3 sequences to IMGT reference sequences was used to assign V, D and J gene segments. For a sequence to be retained, a match of at least six nucleotides was required to both a V gene segment and a J gene segment. Rearrangements were called productive when the CDR3 lacked stop codons and stayed in frame with V and J; all others were non-productive. CDR3 was defined according to IMGT convention as the region running from the second conserved V-encoded cysteine to the conserved J-encoded phenylalanine. The earlier analysis of fewer than 700 of the donors excluded sequences that lacked an unambiguous match to a single V gene segment. In an earlier analysis of approximately 500 of the donors, a V segment was called functional when productive rearrangements were above 56.7%, and segregating when the standard deviation between donors exceeded 5%. A statistical classification framework was built to diagnose cytomegalovirus status from the catalog of TCR beta chain sequences. V and J gene assignment, in a later analysis, came from comparing TCR nucleotide sequences with IMGT/GENE-DB human TR gene sequences. In a later analysis, CDR3 sequences and most-parsimonious VDJ recombination scenarios were assigned using the TCRdist pipeline. In a later analysis, every TCR beta chain was defined by the combination of its CDR3 amino acid sequence and its V-gene family, and reads without a unique V-gene family were dropped. A later analysis removed roughly 590 highly shared, low-generation-probability nucleotide sequences to deal with suspected cross-contamination and a sequencing artifact. A later analysis calculated a clonal expansion index for each public chain from normalized within-repertoire ranks of inferred template counts. Generation probabilities in a later analysis came from a VDJ recombination model fitted to out-of-frame rearrangements, and those results were checked against IGoR. A later analysis scored TCR-TCR, TCR-HLA and TCR-CMV co-occurrence with hypergeometric tests, applying a repertoire-size bias correction to TCR pairs. In a later analysis, false discovery rates were estimated by permuting HLA or CMV assignments 20 times. In a later analysis, co-occurring TCRs were grouped with DBSCAN, and TCRdist sequence similarity was added when clustering was performed within HLA-allele-positive subsets. Repertoires with fewer than 30,000 or more than 120,000 public chains, plus five repertoires with anomalous nucleotide sharing, were excluded from co-occurrence clustering. TCRdb provides this immuneACCESS table in a form limited to in-frame rearrangements. Some clones are lacking; in checked studies, under half of them reflect an unresolved V gene, and why the rest are absent is not known. V and J calls and clone size are those listed in that table; D and trimming were worked out from the DNA. The sample table includes about 130,000 clones. Of the sample, 2.5% to 3% is held by the ten largest clones.

The cohort comprised under 700 healthy bone marrow donors. At the time of sampling, all cohort members were nominally healthy, though unrecorded immune exposures were likely present. The donor tested CMV seronegative, placing the donor among the 350 to 400 seronegative members of the cohort. Every donor gave a peripheral blood sample, and the peripheral blood mononuclear cells from that sample were used for TCR beta sequencing. Genomic DNA extraction from the blood cell samples was performed with the Qiagen DNeasy Blood Extraction Kit. This sequence was found in a man aged 25-40 years in good health and CMV-seronegative. The chain uses TRBV30 and TRBJ2-3; the D gene is perhaps TRBD2, from 5 matching bases. The specimen was PBMCs. The DNA reads TGTGCCTGGAACCCGGTCCGGGGTACGCAGTATTTT. Translated, it gives CAWNPVRGTQYF.